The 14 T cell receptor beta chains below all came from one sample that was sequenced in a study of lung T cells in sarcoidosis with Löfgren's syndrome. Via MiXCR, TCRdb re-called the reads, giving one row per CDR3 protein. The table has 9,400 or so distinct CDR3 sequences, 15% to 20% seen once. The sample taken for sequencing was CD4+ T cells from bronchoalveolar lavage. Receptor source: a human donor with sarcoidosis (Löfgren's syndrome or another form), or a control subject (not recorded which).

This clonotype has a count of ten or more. The CDR3 bases are TGTGCCAGCAGCTCGACTAGCCCCGGCCAAGAGCAGTTCTTC. Residues: CASSSTSPGQEQFF. J is TRBJ2-1 and V is TRBV5-5; TRBD2 matches 7 bases. The V and J ends lost 3 bases and 10 bases, in that order; junction bases with no gene match: 10. CDR1 is SGHKS and CDR2 is YYEKEE in the germline V gene (reference sequence). The CDR3 length is 14 residues.

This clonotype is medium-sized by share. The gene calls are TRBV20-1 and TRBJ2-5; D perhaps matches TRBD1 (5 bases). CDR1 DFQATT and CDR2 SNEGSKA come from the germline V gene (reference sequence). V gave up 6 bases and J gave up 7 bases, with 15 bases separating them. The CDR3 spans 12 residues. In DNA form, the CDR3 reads TGCAGTGCCCCCGATGGGGCTGGGACCCAGTACTTC. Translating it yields CSAPDGAGTQYF.

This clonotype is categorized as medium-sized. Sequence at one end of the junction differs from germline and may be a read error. CDR3 bases: TGTGCCAGCAGCTACTCGGACGCGTCTCTTTCCTACGAGCAGTACTTC. Its protein is CASSYSDASLSYEQYF. The V and J genes are TRBV6-6 and TRBJ2-7, with no clear D. Germline V gene sequence: CDR1 MNHNY, CDR2 SVGAGI (reference sequence). The CDR3 runs 16 residues.

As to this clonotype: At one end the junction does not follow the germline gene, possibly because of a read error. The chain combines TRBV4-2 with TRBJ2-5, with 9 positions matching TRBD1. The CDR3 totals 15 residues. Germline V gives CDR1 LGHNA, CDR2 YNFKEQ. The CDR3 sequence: CAGSHAGQGQETQYF. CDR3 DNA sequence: TGTGCCGGCAGCCACGCGGGACAGGGACAAGAGACCCAGTACTTC.

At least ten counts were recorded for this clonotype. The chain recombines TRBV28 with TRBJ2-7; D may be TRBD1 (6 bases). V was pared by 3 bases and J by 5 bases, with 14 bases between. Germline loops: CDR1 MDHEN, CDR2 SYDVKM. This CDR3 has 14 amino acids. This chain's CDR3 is CASSFSYRADEQYF. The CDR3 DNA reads TGTGCCAGCAGTTTTAGTTACAGGGCGGACGAGCAGTACTTC.

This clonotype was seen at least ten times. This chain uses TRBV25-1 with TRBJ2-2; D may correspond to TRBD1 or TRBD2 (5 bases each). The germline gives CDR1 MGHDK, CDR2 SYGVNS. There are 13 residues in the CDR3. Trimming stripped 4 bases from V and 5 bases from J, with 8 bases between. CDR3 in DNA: TGTGCCAGCAGTGGGTGGGGGACCGGGGAGCTGTTTTTT. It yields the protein CASSGWGTGELFF.

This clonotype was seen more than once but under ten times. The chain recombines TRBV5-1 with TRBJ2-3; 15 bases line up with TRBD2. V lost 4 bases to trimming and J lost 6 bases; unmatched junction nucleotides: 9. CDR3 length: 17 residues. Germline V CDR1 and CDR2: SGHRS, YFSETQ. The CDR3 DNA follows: TGCGCCAGCAGCCAGGGACTAGCGGGGGGCCTCCCCGATACGCAGTATTTT. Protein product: CASSQGLAGGLPDTQYF.

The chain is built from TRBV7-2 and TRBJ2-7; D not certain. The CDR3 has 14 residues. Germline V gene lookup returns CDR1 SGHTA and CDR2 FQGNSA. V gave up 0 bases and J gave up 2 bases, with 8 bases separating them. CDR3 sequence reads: CASSLAVETYEQYF. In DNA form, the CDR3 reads TGTGCCAGCAGCTTAGCGGTAGAGACCTACGAGCAGTACTTC.

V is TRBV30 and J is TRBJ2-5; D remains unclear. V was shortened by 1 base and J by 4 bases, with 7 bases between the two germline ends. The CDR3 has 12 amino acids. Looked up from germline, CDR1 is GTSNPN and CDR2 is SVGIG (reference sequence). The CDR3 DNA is TGTGCCTGGAGTGGCGGCCGAGAGACCCAGTACTTC. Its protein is CAWSGGRETQYF.

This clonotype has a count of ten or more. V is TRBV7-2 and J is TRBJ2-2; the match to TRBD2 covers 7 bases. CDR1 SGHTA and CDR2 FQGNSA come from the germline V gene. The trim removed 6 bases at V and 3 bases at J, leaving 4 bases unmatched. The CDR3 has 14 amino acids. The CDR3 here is CASSRAGDTGELFF. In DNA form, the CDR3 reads TGTGCCAGCAGTCGGGCGGGGGACACCGGGGAGCTGTTTTTT.

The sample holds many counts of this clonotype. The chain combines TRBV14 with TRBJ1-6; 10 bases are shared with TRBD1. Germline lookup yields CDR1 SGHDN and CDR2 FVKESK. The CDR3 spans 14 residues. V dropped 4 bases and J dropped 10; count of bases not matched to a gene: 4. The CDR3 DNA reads TGTGCCAGCAGCCTGACAGGGGGCAACTCACCCCTCCACTTT. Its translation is CASSLTGGNSPLHF.

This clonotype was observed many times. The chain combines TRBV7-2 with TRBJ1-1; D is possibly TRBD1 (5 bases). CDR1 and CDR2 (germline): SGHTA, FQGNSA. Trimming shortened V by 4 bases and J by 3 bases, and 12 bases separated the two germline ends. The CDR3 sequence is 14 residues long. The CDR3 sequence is CASSSLGGDTEAFF. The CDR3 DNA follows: TGTGCCAGCAGCTCGCTCGGGGGGGACACTGAAGCTTTCTTT.

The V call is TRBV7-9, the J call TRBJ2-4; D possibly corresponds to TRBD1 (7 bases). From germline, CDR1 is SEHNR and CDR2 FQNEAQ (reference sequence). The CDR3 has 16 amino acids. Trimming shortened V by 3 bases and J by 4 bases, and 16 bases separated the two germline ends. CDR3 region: CASSFLRGDGKNIQYF. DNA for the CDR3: TGTGCCAGCAGCTTCCTCAGGGGGGACGGAAAAAACATTCAGTACTTC.

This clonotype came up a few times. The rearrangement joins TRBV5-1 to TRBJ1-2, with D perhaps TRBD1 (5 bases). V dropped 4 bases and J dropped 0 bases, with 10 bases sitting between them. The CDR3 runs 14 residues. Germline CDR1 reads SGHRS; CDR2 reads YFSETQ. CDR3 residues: CASSRDGSNYGYTF. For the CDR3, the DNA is TGCGCCAGCAGCCGGGACGGATCTAACTATGGCTACACCTTC.